This entry lists 29 T cell receptor beta chains sequenced from one sample in a study of T-cell reconstitution after alpha-beta-depleted transplantation in children. During its preparation, the TCRbeta library received unique molecular identifiers. Each CDR3 protein gets one entry after TCRdb re-called the PCR reads with MiXCR. The sample contains some 550,000 distinct CDR3 sequences, around 16% of which appear only once. The input for sequencing was PBMCs from the stem cell graft donor, taken from the stem cell graft. Receptors originate from a human donor who donated a stem cell graft to a child with acute lymphoblastic leukemia.

This clonotype was picked up a small number of times. The V gene is TRBV20-1, the J gene TRBJ2-1; 12 bases map to TRBD2. Losses at the gene ends were 6 bases for V and 7 bases for J; bases not matched to a gene: 7. The CDR3 runs 14 residues. The germline gives CDR1 DFQATT, CDR2 SNEGSKA (reference sequence). The CDR3 region is CSAPTSGRWNEQFF. The CDR3 nucleotides are TGCAGTGCCCCGACTAGCGGGAGATGGAATGAGCAGTTCTTC.

This rearrangement joins TRBV20-1 to TRBJ2-6; D gene ambiguous. Trimming took 1 base from V and 0 from J, leaving 7 bases between them. CDR3 size: 15 residues. Per the germline V gene, CDR1 is DFQATT and CDR2 is SNEGSKA (reference sequence). This CDR3 is CSARAQVSGANVLTF. In nucleotides, the CDR3 is TGCAGTGCTAGAGCCCAAGTCTCTGGGGCCAACGTCCTGACTTTC.

In this sample, this clonotype turned up a few times. The chain uses TRBV20-1 and TRBJ2-7; D unresolved. Trimming left V 2 bases short and J 4 bases short, with 9 bases between. CDR1 DFQATT and CDR2 SNEGSKA come from the germline V gene (reference sequence). The CDR3 is 12 amino acids. The CDR3 DNA follows: TGCAGTGCTAGATTTGGGCCGTACGAGCAGTACTTC. This translates into CSARFGPYEQYF.

This clonotype was observed a handful of times. This rearrangement joins TRBV12-3 or TRBV12-4 to TRBJ2-2; 8 bases align to TRBD1. The CDR3 is 15 amino acids. J lost 7 bases, V lost 6 bases, and 10 bases had no gene match. The CDR3 DNA reads TGTGCCAGCAGGCCCGGGACAGGTTTCAGCGGGGAGCTGTTTTTT. As protein: CASRPGTGFSGELFF.

The table lists this clonotype with a few counts. The chain has TRBV12-3 or TRBV12-4 and TRBJ2-2; 10 bases match TRBD1. V dropped 6 bases and J dropped 1; count of bases not matched to a gene: 11. The CDR3 length is 18 residues. CDR3 in DNA: TGTGCCAGCAGGCCGGGACAGGGGAATCTAAGGAACACCGGGGAGCTGTTTTTT. It translates to CASRPGQGNLRNTGELFF.

The rearrangement links TRBV6-4 to TRBJ2-2; a weak D match, TRBD1 (6 bases). CDR3 length: 15 residues. The V end was cut by 4 bases, the J end by 3 bases, with 12 bases between. The germline gives CDR1 MRHNA, CDR2 SNTAGT. This CDR3 reads CASSVDSRDTGELFF. The DNA of the CDR3 is TGTGCCAGCAGTGTGGACAGTCGGGACACCGGGGAGCTGTTTTTT.

This clonotype turned up a few times. V usage is TRBV4-1 and J usage is TRBJ2-7, with D hard to call. The CDR3 loop spans 13 amino acids. Trimming removed 0 bases at V and 1 base at J, with 4 bases between. The germline CDR1 and CDR2 sequences are MGHRA and YSYEKL. CDR3 amino acids: CASSQDYSYEQYF. The CDR3 nucleotides are TGCGCCAGCAGCCAAGATTATTCCTACGAGCAGTACTTC.

This clonotype occurred a few times. The V gene is TRBV6-5, the J gene TRBJ1-6, with TRBD1 identical over 7 bases. J was trimmed by 2 bases and V by 4 bases; bases with no gene match: 2. The CDR3 consists of 15 residues. Germline V CDR1 and CDR2: MNHEY, SVGAGI. The CDR3 loop reads CASSSGTAYNSPLHF. The CDR3 nucleotides are TGTGCCAGCAGTTCCGGGACAGCCTATAATTCACCCCTCCACTTT.

This clonotype has more than one count but fewer than ten. Here the CDR3 reads CASSGTGTYNEQFF. The CDR3 coding sequence is TGTGCCAGCAGCGGGACAGGGACCTACAATGAGCAGTTCTTC. The chain couples TRBV6-1 to TRBJ2-1, with 9 positions matching TRBD1. This CDR3 spans 14 amino acids. The germline V gene encodes CDR1 MNHNS and CDR2 SASEGT. Trimming cost V 6 bases and J 2 bases; bases outside gene matches: 2.

This chain uses TRBV9 with TRBJ2-2, with 9 bases that match TRBD1. The CDR3 sequence is 16 residues long. V trimming: 2 bases; J trimming: 3 bases; junction bases outside the gene matches: 5. The germline CDR1 and CDR2 sequences are SGDLS and YYNGEE. The DNA of the CDR3 is TGTGCCAGCAGCGTGCGGACAGGGGAGGACACCGGGGAGCTGTTTTTT. As protein: CASSVRTGEDTGELFF.

This clonotype was counted only a few times. V is TRBV13 and J is TRBJ2-7, with 7 bases that match TRBD1. The CDR3 extends over 14 amino acids. Trimming took 5 bases from V and 3 from J; bases not matched to a gene: 7. Germline V gene data show CDR1 as PRHDT and CDR2 as FYEKMQ (reference sequence). CDR3 DNA sequence: TGTGCCAGCAGCACGACAGGGCCCTTCTACGAGCAGTACTTC. It codes for CASSTTGPFYEQYF.

This clonotype was counted a few times. The rearrangement uses TRBV29-1 and TRBJ2-3; D is perhaps TRBD1 or TRBD2 (7 bases each). CDR1 SQVTM and CDR2 ANQGSEA come from the germline V gene. The CDR3 consists of 13 residues. The V gene lost 6 bases and the J gene lost 3 bases, with 13 bases spanning the gap. The CDR3 region is CSVRQGGTDTQYF. DNA for the CDR3: TGCAGCGTCCGACAGGGAGGGACAGATACGCAGTATTTT.

This clonotype was observed a handful of times. V usage is TRBV12-3 or TRBV12-4 and J usage is TRBJ1-2; no reliable D call. There are 10 residues in the CDR3. V shed 3 bases and J shed 8 bases, with 4 bases lying between them. The CDR3 DNA reads TGTGCCAGCAGTTTCCCAGGCTACACCTTC. It codes for CASSFPGYTF.

This clonotype occurred a few times. The chain combines TRBV6-2 or TRBV6-3 with TRBJ2-1, with D uncertain. CDR1 is MNHEY, CDR2 SVGEGT, per germline. V gave up 2 bases and J gave up 4 bases, with 6 bases separating them. The CDR3 is made up of 13 amino acids. The CDR3 sequence: CASSYVAYNEQFF. In DNA, the CDR3 is TGTGCCAGCAGTTACGTTGCGTACAATGAGCAGTTCTTC.

This chain connects TRBV6-4 to TRBJ2-1; TRBD2 agrees at 7 bases. CDR3 length: 15 amino acids. Trimming at V came to 3 bases and at J to 2 bases, leaving 4 bases not matched to a gene. The germline V gene has CDR1 MRHNA and CDR2 SNTAGT. The chain's CDR3 is CASSDTGGPYNEQFF. Here the CDR3 DNA reads TGTGCCAGCAGTGATACGGGGGGACCCTACAATGAGCAGTTCTTC.

The sample holds a few counts of this clonotype. V usage is TRBV5-1 and J usage is TRBJ2-2; the match to TRBD2 covers 10 bases. The J segment lost 0 bases and the V segment lost 4 bases, leaving 12 bases of the junction unmatched. The germline CDR1 and CDR2 sequences are SGHRS and YFSETQ. The CDR3 is 19 residues long. CDR3 region: CASSPGLAVRSANTGELFF. The CDR3 coding sequence is TGCGCCAGCAGCCCCGGACTAGCGGTTAGAAGCGCGAACACCGGGGAGCTGTTTTTT.

The CDR3 DNA reads as TGCGCCAGCAGCTGGGGAACTGAGCAGTTCTTC. Translating gives CASSWGTEQFF. The rearrangement uses TRBV5-1 and TRBJ2-1; D gene unclear. The CDR3 covers 11 residues. Germline V CDR1 and CDR2: SGHRS, YFSETQ. V was trimmed by 3 bases and J by 9 bases, leaving 7 bases between them.

This clonotype has more than one count but fewer than ten. V and J are TRBV4-1 and TRBJ2-1; 9 nucleotides align to TRBD2. Germline trimming cut 4 bases from V and 7 bases from J; bases unmatched to any gene: 8. Per the germline V gene, CDR1 is MGHRA and CDR2 is YSYEKL. The CDR3 totals 15 residues. CDR3 sequence (DNA): TGCGCCAGCAGCCCTGTGGGGACTAGCCAGAATGAGCAGTTCTTC. Its protein is CASSPVGTSQNEQFF.

This clonotype was recorded a few times. This chain links TRBV5-1 with TRBJ1-4, with 11 positions matching TRBD1. Germline V lookup: CDR1 SGHRS, CDR2 YFSETQ. J lost 7 bases, V lost 3 bases, and 5 bases had no gene match. The CDR3 totals 15 residues. The chain's CDR3 is CASSSPGTGGEKLFF. The CDR3 bases are TGCGCCAGCAGCTCCCCCGGGACAGGGGGTGAAAAACTGTTTTTT.

There are a few counts of this clonotype. In DNA form, the CDR3 reads TGCAGTGCTAGAGAAACTAGGGACAGGGAAGCTTTCTTT. Residues: CSARETRDREAFF. V usage is TRBV20-1 and J usage is TRBJ1-1; 8 bases map to TRBD1. The CDR3 covers 13 residues. Germline CDR1 is DFQATT and CDR2 is SNEGSKA (reference sequence). Trimming at V came to 0 bases and at J to 8 bases, leaving 5 bases not matched to a gene.

The chain has TRBV3-1 and TRBJ2-1; possible D gene TRBD2, 5 bases. The CDR3 sequence is 12 residues long. Germline assignment: CDR1 LGHDT and CDR2 YNNKEL (reference sequence). Deletions cut 2 bases from V and 9 bases from J, with 8 bases between. The CDR3 is CASSQYGVEQFF. The CDR3 region has the DNA TGTGCCAGCAGCCAATACGGGGTTGAGCAGTTCTTC.

As to this clonotype: A much larger clonotype is one base distant, so this may be a read error. The rearrangement uses TRBV5-1 and TRBJ2-7; 9 bases are a match to TRBD2. Germline CDR1 reads SGHRS; CDR2 reads YFSETQ. The CDR3 has 13 amino acids. The DNA of the CDR3 is TGCGCCAGCAGCTGGACTAGCGACTACGAGGAGTACTTC. It specifies CASSWTSDYEEYF.

This chain's CDR3 is CASSQGTGWDTQYF. CDR3 bases: TGTGCCAGCAGCCAAGGGACAGGGTGGGATACGCAGTATTTT. The rearrangement joins TRBV3-1 to TRBJ2-3; 8 positions match TRBD1. The CDR3 covers 14 residues. J was trimmed by 6 bases and V by 1 base; bases with no gene match: 3. Germline CDR1 LGHDT, CDR2 YNNKEL (reference sequence).

This sequence joins TRBV5-1 and TRBJ1-5; weak D call: TRBD1 (5 bases). Germline V gene data show CDR1 as SGHRS and CDR2 as YFSETQ. The CDR3 sequence is 14 residues long. The V end lost 2 bases, the J end lost 7 bases, and 13 bases lay between the germline ends. This chain's CDR3 is CASSFSKDNQPQHF. As DNA, the CDR3 is TGCGCCAGCAGCTTCTCTAAGGACAACCAGCCCCAGCATTTT.

This clonotype was recorded a few times. The chain has TRBV10-3 and TRBJ2-1; TRBD2 might be the D (5 bases). There are 15 residues in the CDR3. CDR1 is ENHRY, CDR2 SYGVKD, per germline. V was shortened by 6 bases and J by 6 bases, with 18 bases between the two germline ends. CDR3 sequence reads: CAIRRYGLESNEQFF. In DNA form, the CDR3 reads TGTGCCATCAGGAGGTACGGACTTGAAAGCAATGAGCAGTTCTTC.

This chain connects TRBV3-1 to TRBJ2-3, with TRBD1 matching 7 bases. The J segment lost 5 bases and the V segment lost 3 bases, leaving 8 bases of the junction unmatched. CDR1 and CDR2 from the germline V gene are LGHDT and YNNKEL (reference sequence). This CDR3 contains 15 residues. The CDR3: CASSQDVTGEDTQYF. Here the CDR3 DNA reads TGTGCCAGCAGCCAGGACGTAACAGGGGAAGATACGCAGTATTTT.

This clonotype was counted only a few times. This chain connects TRBV20-1 to TRBJ2-7, with 9 bases identical to TRBD1. The CDR3 totals 14 residues. Per the germline V gene, CDR1 is DFQATT and CDR2 is SNEGSKA (reference sequence). Losses at the gene ends were 7 bases for V and 0 bases for J; bases not matched to a gene: 7. The CDR3 region is CSVPRDRVSYEQYF. CDR3 coding DNA: TGCAGTGTCCCCCGGGACAGGGTCTCCTACGAGCAGTACTTC.

The chain recombines TRBV9 with TRBJ2-7; 7 bases align to TRBD2. The CDR3 extends over 15 amino acids. V trimming: 0 bases; J trimming: 7 bases; junction bases outside the gene matches: 10. Germline values: CDR1 SGDLS, CDR2 YYNGEE. The CDR3 DNA sequence: TGTGCCAGCAGCGTAGGGCGGGAGCCAGGAAGTGAGCAGTACTTC. It is translated as CASSVGREPGSEQYF.

V and J are TRBV11-2 and TRBJ2-5; D perhaps matches TRBD1 (6 bases). Germline-derived CDR1 and CDR2 are SGHAT and FQNNGV. This CDR3 contains 12 residues. V lost 5 bases, J lost 8 bases, and 12 bases lay in between. This chain's CDR3 is CASSLAGVTQYF. The CDR3 DNA is TGTGCCAGCAGCCTTGCAGGGGTTACCCAGTACTTC.